This T cell receptor (beta chain) is drawn from a study of blood T cell repertoires in COVID-19. This CDR3 region has 12 residues. The germline V and J ends were trimmed by 4 bases and 3 bases, with 7 bases remaining between them. As originally analysed: Using reference gene primer amplification, nucleated cell counts were estimated. Some clones are missing from TCRdb's copy, which holds only in-frame ones; the method was immunoSEQ multiplex PCR. That table furnishes V, J and clone size, whereas the DNA furnished D and trimming. The sample includes approximately 500,000 clones, 70% to 90% seen only once; the top ten take roughly 7.3%.

The V call is TRBV12-3 or TRBV12-4, the J call TRBJ2-7; D might be TRBD2 (6 bases). Sample: peripheral blood. The origin of this receptor is a woman aged 50 to 60 with COVID-19, enrolled during active disease. For the CDR3, the DNA is TGTGCCAGCAGTTCGGACTACTACGAGCAGTACTTC. It specifies CASSSDYYEQYF.